The T cell receptor beta chain under discussion was sequenced for a study of blood T cells in healthy people across ages. Findings and limits, study-wide: Possibly, changes in expanded clonotypes were confounded because donor CMV status was unknown. Strong correlation linked observed beta diversity and percent naive T cells.

Notes on this clonotype: Its antigen is unknown. An end of the junction does not agree with germline; a read error may underlie this.

The length of the CDR3 is 16 residues. Germline V gives CDR1 WNHNN, CDR2 SYGVQD (reference sequence). Healthy Caucasian individuals from Russia aged about 6 to 95 were enrolled as donors. Next came a second PCR, run for about 7 to 12 cycles, which used a sample-barcoded 5' primer along with a J-beta primer mix. TCRdb passed the 5' RACE reads through MiXCR, listing each CDR3 protein once. There are about 1,800,000 distinct CDR3 sequences in the sample; roughly 28% occur only once, and more than 6% lies in the top ten. The origin of this receptor is a young woman in good health. The specimen sequenced was blood. This chain links TRBV10-1 with TRBJ2-1, with 7 bases lining up with TRBD2. CDR3 bases: TGCGCCAGCAGCCACGGGTTTGTGGGGGGGTACAGTGAGCAGTTCTTC. Its translation is CASSHGFVGGYSEQFF.